This T cell receptor (beta chain) was obtained from a study of patients and donors after allogeneic stem cell transplantation. This clonotype was found many times. TCRdb called the RT-PCR reads again in MiXCR, with one record for every CDR3 protein. Of roughly 250,000 distinct CDR3 sequences in the sample, roughly 14% were seen once. Trimming stripped 3 bases from V and 5 bases from J, with 13 bases between. The CDR3 runs 14 residues. Germline CDR1 reads ENHRY; CDR2 reads SYGVKD. The V gene is TRBV10-3, the J gene TRBJ1-1; D remains ambiguous. Sequenced material: blood, either unsorted or a sorted T cell fraction (not recorded which). The TCR comes from a human donor who was either an allogeneic HSCT recipient or a stem cell or donor lymphocyte infusion donor (not recorded which). It is not recorded whose cells these are; they may come from a transplant donor. The CDR3 DNA sequence: TGTGCCATCAGTGAAGAGGGATCGATGACTGAAGCTTTCTTT. This encodes CAISEEGSMTEAFF.